This entry concerns a single TCR beta chain. The antigen remains unidentified. This entry is derived from a study of T cells in Graves' hyperthyroidism and ophthalmopathy. Study-wide results and limits: In the analysis, a 13 V-J model separated ophthalmopathy from stable hyperthyroidism.

Extraction of PBMCs used roughly 9.3 ml of fresh peripheral blood. Amplification targeted TCR beta CDR3 regions from RNA transcripts. First-round RT-PCR with HTBI primers amplified the TCR CDR3 region. In TCRdb, the multiplex PCR reads were re-called with MiXCR into one record per CDR3 protein. Among hundreds of thousands of distinct CDR3 sequences listed, roughly 14% were seen once. Trimming removed 6 bases from V and 8 bases from J, with 21 bases in between. The germline CDR1 and CDR2 sequences are SGHNT and YYREEE (reference sequence). The CDR3 loop spans 15 amino acids. The chain joins TRBV5-4 to TRBJ2-1; D remains unclear. The sample consisted of blood. This receptor was taken from a woman aged 25-40 years with Graves' hyperthyroidism that later progressed to Graves' ophthalmopathy. CDR3 nucleotides: TGTGCCAGCACCCTGGGTCAAACCGCACCACATGAGCAGTTCTTC. It translates to CASTLGQTAPHEQFF.